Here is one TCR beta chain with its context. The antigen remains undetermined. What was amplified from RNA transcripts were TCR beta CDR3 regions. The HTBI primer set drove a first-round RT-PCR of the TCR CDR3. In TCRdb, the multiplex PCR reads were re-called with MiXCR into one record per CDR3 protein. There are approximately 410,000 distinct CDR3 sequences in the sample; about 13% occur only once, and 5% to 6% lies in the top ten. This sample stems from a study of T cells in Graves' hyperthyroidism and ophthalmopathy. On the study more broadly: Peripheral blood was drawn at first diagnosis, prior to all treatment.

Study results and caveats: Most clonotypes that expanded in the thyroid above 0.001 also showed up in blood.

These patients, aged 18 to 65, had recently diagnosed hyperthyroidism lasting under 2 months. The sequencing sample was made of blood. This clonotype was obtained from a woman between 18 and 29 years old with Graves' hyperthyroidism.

As DNA, the CDR3 is TGTGCCAGCAGCTCCACCGGGACCCCCGAGACCCAGTACTTC. This sequence encodes CASSSTGTPETQYF. The rearrangement links TRBV11-3 to TRBJ2-5; D is perhaps TRBD1 or TRBD2 (5 bases each). Trimming shortened V by 4 bases and J by 5 bases, and 14 bases separated the two germline ends. Germline V gene data show CDR1 as SGHNT and CDR2 as YENEEA. The CDR3 is 14 residues long. Looking up the rest from reference TRBV11-3 and TRBJ2-5 gives the full variable domain: EAGVVQSPRYKIIEKKQPVAFWCNPISGHNTLYWYLQNLGQGPELLIRYENEEAVDDSQLPKDRFSAERLKGVDSTLKIQPAELGDSAVYLCASSSTGTPETQYFGPGTRLLVL.